This entry concerns a single TCR beta chain. The data belong to a study of identifying expanded T cells in peripheral blood. V gave up 1 base and J gave up 7 bases; unmatched junction bases: 9. In germline, CDR1 is MGHRA, CDR2 YSYEKL. This CDR3 contains 16 residues. Profiling relied on immunoSEQ multiplex PCR, and the TCRdb table lists in-frame clones only, not all of them. Of approximately 120,000 clones listed, more than 80% are singletons. This rearrangement joins TRBV4-1 to TRBJ2-7, with 11 bases fitting TRBD1. Sample: blood. The receptor was derived from a person aged 18 to 70 in good health. As DNA, the CDR3 is TGCGCCAGCAGCCAAGGTCGCGGACAGGGGGCTTGGGAGCAGTACTTC. Translation gives CASSQGRGQGAWEQYF.